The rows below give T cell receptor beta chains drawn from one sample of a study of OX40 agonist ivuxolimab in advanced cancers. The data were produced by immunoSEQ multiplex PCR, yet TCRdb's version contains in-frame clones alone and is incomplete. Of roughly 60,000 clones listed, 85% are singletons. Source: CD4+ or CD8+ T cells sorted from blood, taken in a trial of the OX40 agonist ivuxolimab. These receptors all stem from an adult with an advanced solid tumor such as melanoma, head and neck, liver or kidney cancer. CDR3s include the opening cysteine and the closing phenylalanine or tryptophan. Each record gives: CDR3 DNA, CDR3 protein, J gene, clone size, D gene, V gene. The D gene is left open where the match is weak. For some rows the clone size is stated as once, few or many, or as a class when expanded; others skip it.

DNA: TGCGCCAGCAGCCAAGCGGCGGCCTCGAGGGACACCGGGGAGCTGTTTTTT
CDR3: CASSQAAASRDTGELFF
J: TRBJ2-2
size: once
D: NA
V: TRBV4-1

DNA: TGTGCCAGCAGTGATCTTACGGTGAACACTGAAGCTTTCTTT
CDR3: CASSDLTVNTEAFF
J: TRBJ1-1
size: NA
D: NA
V: TRBV2

DNA: TGTGCCAGCAGTATCACGCCATATGAGCCCCAGCATTTT
CDR3: CASSITPYEPQHF
J: TRBJ1-5
size: NA
D: NA
V: TRBV28

DNA: TGTGCCAGCAGCCTTTACAGGAATCAGCCCCAGCATTTT
CDR3: CASSLYRNQPQHF
J: TRBJ1-5
size: NA
D: NA
V: TRBV6-5

DNA: TGTGCCAGCAGTTTCCCCTACGAGCAGTACTTC
CDR3: CASSFPYEQYF
J: TRBJ2-7
size: NA
D: NA
V: TRBV27

DNA: TGTGCCTGCCCAAGCCCGGACAGACCAGAGACCCAGTACTTC
CDR3: CACPSPDRPETQYF
J: TRBJ2-5
size: NA
D: NA
V: TRBV30

DNA: TGTGCCAGCAGGGCCGCGGCTGGCTACACCTTC
CDR3: CASRAAAGYTF
J: TRBJ1-2
size: few
D: NA
V: TRBV2

DNA: TGTGCCAGCAGCGACAGGGTCAGGGATACGCAGTATTTT
CDR3: CASSDRVRDTQYF
J: TRBJ2-3
size: NA
D: TRBD1
V: TRBV2

DNA: TGCGCCAGCAGCTTGAGACTCCACTCCTACGAGCAGTACTTC
CDR3: CASSLRLHSYEQYF
J: TRBJ2-7
size: NA
D: NA
V: TRBV5-1

DNA: TGCGCCAGCACCCGAGGGGGGGCGAACCTCTCCTCACTCGTCCTCTACGAGCAGTACTTC
CDR3: CASTRGGANLSSLVLYEQYF
J: TRBJ2-7
size: NA
D: NA
V: TRBV5-1

DNA: TGTGCCAGCAGCTTCTTGGTGGATTCACCCCTCCACTTT
CDR3: CASSFLVDSPLHF
J: TRBJ1-6
size: NA
D: NA
V: TRBV11-2

DNA: TGTGCCAGCACCGACCGCCATCTTGCTAACTATGGCTACACCTTC
CDR3: CASTDRHLANYGYTF
J: TRBJ1-2
size: NA
D: NA
V: TRBV2

DNA: TGTGCCAGCAGCCCGGGACTTACGAACACTGAAGCTTTCTTT
CDR3: CASSPGLTNTEAFF
J: TRBJ1-1
size: NA
D: NA
V: TRBV7-9

DNA: TGTGCCAGCAGCTTTGGGGGACAGGCATCTGTAAATGAGCAGTTCTTC
CDR3: CASSFGGQASVNEQFF
J: TRBJ2-1
size: NA
D: TRBD1
V: TRBV7-8

DNA: TGCGCCAGCAGCCCCCGAAATCAGCCCCAGCATTTT
CDR3: CASSPRNQPQHF
J: TRBJ1-5
size: NA
D: NA
V: TRBV5-1

DNA: TGTGCCAGCAGTGACTCGTTTTCCCGGACAGGGGAAGGCTACACCTTC
CDR3: CASSDSFSRTGEGYTF
J: TRBJ1-2
size: NA
D: TRBD1
V: TRBV6-4

DNA: TGTGCCAGCAGTCTCCTAGCGGGGGGTCTGAATGAGCAGTTCTTC
CDR3: CASSLLAGGLNEQFF
J: TRBJ2-1
size: few
D: TRBD2
V: TRBV2

DNA: TGTGCCAGCAGTGGACGGACTAGCGGGTCGTACAATGAGCAGTTCTTC
CDR3: CASSGRTSGSYNEQFF
J: TRBJ2-1
size: NA
D: TRBD2
V: TRBV27

DNA: TGTGCCAGCAGCGGTCGACTGGAGACCACAGATACGCAGTATTTT
CDR3: CASSGRLETTDTQYF
J: TRBJ2-3
size: NA
D: NA
V: TRBV28

DNA: TGTGCCAGCAGTGGTCTAGCGGGAGATCCCCCGTACTTC
CDR3: CASSGLAGDPPYF
J: TRBJ2-7
size: NA
D: TRBD2
V: TRBV2

DNA: TGTGCCAGCAGGCCGTCCGGACGTAGAGAGCAGTTCTTC
CDR3: CASRPSGRREQFF
J: TRBJ2-1
size: NA
D: NA
V: TRBV7-2

DNA: TGTGCCAGCACCCTCGATGGCGGGCGGAGCTACAATGAGCAGTTCTTC
CDR3: CASTLDGGRSYNEQFF
J: TRBJ2-1
size: few
D: NA
V: TRBV5-4

DNA: TGCGCCAGCAGCTTGTTGTCGATTGCTGACGAGCAGTACTTC
CDR3: CASSLLSIADEQYF
J: TRBJ2-7
size: NA
D: NA
V: TRBV5-1

DNA: TGTGCCTGGAGTGTTGGGGCAGGCCATAGAACAGATACGCAGTATTTT
CDR3: CAWSVGAGHRTDTQYF
J: TRBJ2-3
size: few
D: NA
V: TRBV30

DNA: TGTGCCAGCACGGCAGCTAATGAAAAACTGTTTTTT
CDR3: CASTAANEKLFF
J: TRBJ1-4
size: NA
D: NA
V: TRBV2

DNA: TGTGCCCGGCGGGGCAGACAGAACACTGAAGCTTTCTTT
CDR3: CARRGRQNTEAFF
J: TRBJ1-1
size: NA
D: NA
V: TRBV30

DNA: TGTGCCTGGAGTGCTGGGGGGTTGAGCTCTGGGGCCAACGTCCTGACTTTC
CDR3: CAWSAGGLSSGANVLTF
J: TRBJ2-6
size: NA
D: NA
V: TRBV30

DNA: TGCGCCAGCAGCTTGGGGACAGGGATATGGGAAGAGACCCAGTACTTC
CDR3: CASSLGTGIWEETQYF
J: TRBJ2-5
size: few
D: TRBD1
V: TRBV5-1

DNA: TGTGCCAGTAGCCCAGAAGGAGGGGCGAACAACTATGGCTACACCTTC
CDR3: CASSPEGGANNYGYTF
J: TRBJ1-2
size: NA
D: NA
V: TRBV19

DNA: TGTGCCAGCAGACCACAGGGACGCACTGAAGCTTTCTTT
CDR3: CASRPQGRTEAFF
J: TRBJ1-1
size: NA
D: NA
V: TRBV28

DNA: TGTGCCAGCTCACTAATCGACACTACCTACACTGAAGCTTTCTTT
CDR3: CASSLIDTTYTEAFF
J: TRBJ1-1
size: NA
D: NA
V: TRBV18

DNA: TGTGCCAGCAGCTGGCGAGGCGGGAACACAGATACGCAGTATTTT
CDR3: CASSWRGGNTDTQYF
J: TRBJ2-3
size: NA
D: NA
V: TRBV5-5

DNA: TGTGCCAGCAGTCGAAGACAGGGGGTTTACAATGAGCAGTTCTTC
CDR3: CASSRRQGVYNEQFF
J: TRBJ2-1
size: once
D: TRBD1
V: TRBV5-6

DNA: TGTGCCAGCAGCCCGACTAGCGGGATAAGCGATACGCAGTATTTT
CDR3: CASSPTSGISDTQYF
J: TRBJ2-3
size: NA
D: TRBD2
V: TRBV7-3

DNA: TGTGCCAGCAGTCGTCGGGCAGGGGAGGTCTTCTACACCTTC
CDR3: CASSRRAGEVFYTF
J: TRBJ1-2
size: once
D: NA
V: TRBV6-5

DNA: TGTGCCAGCAGCTTAAGCGGGGGCCTGGGGACCGGGGAGCTGTTTTTT
CDR3: CASSLSGGLGTGELFF
J: TRBJ2-2
size: NA
D: NA
V: TRBV7-3

DNA: TGTGCCTGGAGTGGCGGGGGGGCTTGGGTCTGGGAGACCCAGTACTTC
CDR3: CAWSGGGAWVWETQYF
J: TRBJ2-5
size: NA
D: TRBD2
V: TRBV30

DNA: TGTGCCAGTAGTATGGCGGGAGGAACCGGGGAGCTGTTTTTT
CDR3: CASSMAGGTGELFF
J: TRBJ2-2
size: NA
D: TRBD2
V: TRBV19

DNA: TGTGCCAGCAGCCCGGGACAGGGGTCCGGGGAGCTGTTTTTT
CDR3: CASSPGQGSGELFF
J: TRBJ2-2
size: once
D: TRBD1
V: TRBV7-3

DNA: TGCGCCAGCAGCTTGGTTGGGACTGCAACTAATGAAAAACTGTTTTTT
CDR3: CASSLVGTATNEKLFF
J: TRBJ1-4
size: NA
D: NA
V: TRBV5-1

DNA: TGTGCCAGCAGCTTAGAGGAAGCAACTAATGAAAAACTGTTTTTT
CDR3: CASSLEEATNEKLFF
J: TRBJ1-4
size: once
D: NA
V: TRBV7-9

DNA: TGTGCCAGCAGCCCTCTCGGCCCCTCTGGGGCCAACGTCCTGACTTTC
CDR3: CASSPLGPSGANVLTF
J: TRBJ2-6
size: NA
D: NA
V: TRBV13

DNA: TGTGCTAGTGGTCCGACTAGCGGGAGGAGGAATGAGCAGTTCTTC
CDR3: CASGPTSGRRNEQFF
J: TRBJ2-1
size: NA
D: TRBD2
V: TRBV12-5

DNA: TGCAGTGCTAGAGAGGAGACCCAGTACTTC
CDR3: CSAREETQYF
J: TRBJ2-5
size: NA
D: NA
V: TRBV20-1

DNA: TGTGCCAGCAGCCAAGTTTGGGACCGAGGAAATCAGCCCCAGCATTTT
CDR3: CASSQVWDRGNQPQHF
J: TRBJ1-5
size: NA
D: NA
V: TRBV4-2

DNA: TGTGCCAGTTTAGCGGGGGGCAAGACAGATACGCAGTATTTT
CDR3: CASLAGGKTDTQYF
J: TRBJ2-3
size: NA
D: TRBD2
V: TRBV19

DNA: TGTGCCAGCAGTTCTACAGGGGGCGCGGAAGTTGAAGCTTTCTTT
CDR3: CASSSTGGAEVEAFF
J: TRBJ1-1
size: NA
D: TRBD1
V: TRBV6-5

DNA: TGTGCCATCAGACAGGGATTGGGGAATGAGCAGTTCTTC
CDR3: CAIRQGLGNEQFF
J: TRBJ2-1
size: NA
D: NA
V: TRBV10-3

DNA: TGTGCCAGCAGCCCCCGGGGGACTAGCGCATCCGGGGAGCTGTTTTTT
CDR3: CASSPRGTSASGELFF
J: TRBJ2-2
size: NA
D: TRBD2
V: TRBV9

DNA: TGCGCCAGCAGAAAGCAGGGGGATTCCTACGAGCAGTACTTC
CDR3: CASRKQGDSYEQYF
J: TRBJ2-7
size: few
D: TRBD1
V: TRBV5-1

DNA: TGTGCCAGTAGTATAGGGGTGCCTGGGGCCAACGTCCTGACTTTC
CDR3: CASSIGVPGANVLTF
J: TRBJ2-6
size: NA
D: NA
V: TRBV19

DNA: TGTGCCATCAGTGACCTCACTAACACTGAAGCTTTCTTT
CDR3: CAISDLTNTEAFF
J: TRBJ1-1
size: NA
D: NA
V: TRBV10-3

DNA: TGTGCCAGCAGTAACCCCGGGACTTCGCGGCAGTTCTTC
CDR3: CASSNPGTSRQFF
J: TRBJ2-1
size: few
D: NA
V: TRBV28

DNA: TGTGCCAGCAGGACAGGGTCCACTGAAGCTTTCTTT
CDR3: CASRTGSTEAFF
J: TRBJ1-1
size: NA
D: TRBD1
V: TRBV7-2

DNA: TGCGCCAGCCTGCAGAGGCCCGGGGAGCTGTTTTTT
CDR3: CASLQRPGELFF
J: TRBJ2-2
size: once
D: NA
V: TRBV5-1

DNA: TGTGCTAGTGGTTTGGTACGGAGACAGGTCTACGAGCAGTACTTC
CDR3: CASGLVRRQVYEQYF
J: TRBJ2-7
size: NA
D: NA
V: TRBV12-5

DNA: TGTGCCAGCAGCCCCCCACCCTCCGGGACAGGGGGCAATGAGCAGTTCTTC
CDR3: CASSPPPSGTGGNEQFF
J: TRBJ2-1
size: NA
D: TRBD1
V: TRBV5-4

DNA: TGCAGCGTTGAGGACGTTACTCAGGGAAACACCATATATTTT
CDR3: CSVEDVTQGNTIYF
J: TRBJ1-3
size: NA
D: NA
V: TRBV29-1

DNA: TGTGCCAGCAGGGGGGGCCCTCTCAGGGAGCAGTTCTTC
CDR3: CASRGGPLREQFF
J: TRBJ2-1
size: NA
D: NA
V: TRBV27

DNA: TGTGCCAGTTACGGGACTAGCGGGGCTCTACCCTACGAGCAGTACTTC
CDR3: CASYGTSGALPYEQYF
J: TRBJ2-7
size: NA
D: TRBD2
V: TRBV2